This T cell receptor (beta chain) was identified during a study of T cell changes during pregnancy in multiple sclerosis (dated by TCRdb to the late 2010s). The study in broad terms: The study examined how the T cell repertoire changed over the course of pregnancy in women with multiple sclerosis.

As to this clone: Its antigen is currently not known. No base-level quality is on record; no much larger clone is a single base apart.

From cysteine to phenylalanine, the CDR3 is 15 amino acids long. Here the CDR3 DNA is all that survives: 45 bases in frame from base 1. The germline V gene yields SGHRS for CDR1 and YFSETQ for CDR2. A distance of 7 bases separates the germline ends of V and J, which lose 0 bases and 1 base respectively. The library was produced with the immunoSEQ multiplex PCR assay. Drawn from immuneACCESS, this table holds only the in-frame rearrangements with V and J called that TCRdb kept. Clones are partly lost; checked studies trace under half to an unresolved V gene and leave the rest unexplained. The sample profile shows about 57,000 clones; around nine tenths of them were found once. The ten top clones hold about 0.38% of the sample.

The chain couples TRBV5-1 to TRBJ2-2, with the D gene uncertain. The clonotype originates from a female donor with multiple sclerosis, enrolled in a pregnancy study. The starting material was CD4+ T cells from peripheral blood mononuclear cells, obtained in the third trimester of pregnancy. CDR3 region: CASSLDQVNTGELFF. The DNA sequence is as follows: TGCGCCAGCAGCTTGGACCAGGTGAACACCGGGGAGCTGTTTTTT.